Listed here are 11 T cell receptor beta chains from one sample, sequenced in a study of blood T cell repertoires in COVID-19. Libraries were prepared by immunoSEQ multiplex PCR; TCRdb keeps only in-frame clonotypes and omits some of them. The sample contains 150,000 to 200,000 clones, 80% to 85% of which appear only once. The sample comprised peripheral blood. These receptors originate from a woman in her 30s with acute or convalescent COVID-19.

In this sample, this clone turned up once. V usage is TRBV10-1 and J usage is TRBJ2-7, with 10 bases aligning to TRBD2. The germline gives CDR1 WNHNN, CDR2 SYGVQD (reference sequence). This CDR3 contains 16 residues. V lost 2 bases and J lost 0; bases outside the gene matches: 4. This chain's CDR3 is CASSEPSGSSSYEQYF. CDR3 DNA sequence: TGCGCCAGCAGTGAGCCTAGCGGGAGCTCCTCCTACGAGCAGTACTTC.

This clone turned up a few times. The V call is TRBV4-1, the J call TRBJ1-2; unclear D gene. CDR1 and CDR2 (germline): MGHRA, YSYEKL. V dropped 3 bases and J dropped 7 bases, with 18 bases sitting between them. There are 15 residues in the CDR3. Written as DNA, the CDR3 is TGCGCCAGCAGCCATCCGTTGACGGCGGTGGGTGGCTACACCTTC. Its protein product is CASSHPLTAVGGYTF.

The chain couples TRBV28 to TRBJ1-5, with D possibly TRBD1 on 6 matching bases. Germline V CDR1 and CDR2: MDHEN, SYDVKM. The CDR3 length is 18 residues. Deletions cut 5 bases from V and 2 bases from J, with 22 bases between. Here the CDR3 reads CASSPWGLSDPGNQPQHF. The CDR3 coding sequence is TGTGCCAGCAGTCCTTGGGGGCTGAGTGATCCGGGCAATCAGCCCCAGCATTTT.

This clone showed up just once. The CDR3 sequence: CAWSLGWDRRENQPQHF. As DNA, the CDR3 is TGTGCCTGGAGTCTGGGGTGGGACAGGAGAGAAAATCAGCCCCAGCATTTT. The chain is built from TRBV30 and TRBJ1-5; 8 bases line up with TRBD1. CDR3 size: 17 residues. The J segment lost 4 bases and the V segment lost 2 bases, leaving 13 bases of the junction unmatched. Looked up from germline, CDR1 is GTSNPN and CDR2 is SVGIG (reference sequence). The entire variable domain, with the rest obtained from reference TRBV30 and TRBJ1-5, is as follows: SQTIHQWPATLVQPVGSPLSLECTVEGTSNPNLYWYRQAAGRGLQLLFYSVGIGQISSEVPQNLSASRPQDRQFILSSKKLLLSDSGFYLCAWSLGWDRRENQPQHFGDGTRLSIL.

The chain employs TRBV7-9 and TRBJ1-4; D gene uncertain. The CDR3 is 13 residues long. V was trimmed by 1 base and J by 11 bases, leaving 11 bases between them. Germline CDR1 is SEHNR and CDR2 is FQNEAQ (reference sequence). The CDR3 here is CASSLDKARKLFF. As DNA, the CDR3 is TGTGCCAGCAGCTTAGACAAGGCGCGGAAACTGTTTTTT.

For the CDR3, the DNA is TGTGCCTGGAGTGGGGGACTAGTCCAAGAGACCCAGTACTTC. This encodes CAWSGGLVQETQYF. V usage is TRBV30 and J usage is TRBJ2-5; 8 bases line up with TRBD2. The V gene end was trimmed by 1 base and the J gene end by 1 base; junction bases not matched to a gene: 2. The CDR3 contains 14 residues. CDR1 GTSNPN and CDR2 SVGIG come from the germline V gene (reference sequence).

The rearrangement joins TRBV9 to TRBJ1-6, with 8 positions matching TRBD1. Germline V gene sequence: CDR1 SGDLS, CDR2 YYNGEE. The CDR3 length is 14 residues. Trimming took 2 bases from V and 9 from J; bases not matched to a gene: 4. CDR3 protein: CASSVDRGGSPLHF. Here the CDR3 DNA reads TGTGCCAGCAGCGTTGACAGGGGAGGTTCACCCCTCCACTTT.

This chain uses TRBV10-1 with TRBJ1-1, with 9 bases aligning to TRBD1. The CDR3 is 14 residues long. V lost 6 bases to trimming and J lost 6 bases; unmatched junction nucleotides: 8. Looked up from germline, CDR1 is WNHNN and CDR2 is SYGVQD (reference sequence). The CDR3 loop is CASSRDRVIAEAFF. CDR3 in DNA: TGCGCCAGCAGCCGGGACAGGGTGATTGCTGAAGCTTTCTTT.

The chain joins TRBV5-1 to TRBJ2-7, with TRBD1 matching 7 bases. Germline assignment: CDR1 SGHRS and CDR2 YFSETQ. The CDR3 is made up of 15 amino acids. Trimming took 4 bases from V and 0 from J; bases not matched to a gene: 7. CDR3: CASSARDSFSYEQYF. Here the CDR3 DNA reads TGCGCCAGCAGCGCACGGGACAGCTTCTCCTACGAGCAGTACTTC.

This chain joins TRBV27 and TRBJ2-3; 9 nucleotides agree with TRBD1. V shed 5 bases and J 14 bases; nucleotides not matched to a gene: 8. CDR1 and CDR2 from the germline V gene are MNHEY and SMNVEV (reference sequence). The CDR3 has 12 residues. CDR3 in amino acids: CASSNTGGAGYF. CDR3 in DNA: TGTGCCAGCAGTAACACAGGGGGCGCGGGGTATTTT.

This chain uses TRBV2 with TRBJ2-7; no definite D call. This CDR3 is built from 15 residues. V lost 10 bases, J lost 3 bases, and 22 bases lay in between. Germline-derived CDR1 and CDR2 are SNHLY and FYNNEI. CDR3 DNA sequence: TGTGCCACCAAATATGACATTCCCCCGTTCTACGAGCAGTACTTC. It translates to CATKYDIPPFYEQYF.